This entry describes one T cell receptor (beta chain). Its specificity is not known. Donors were healthy HIV-negative adults without recent acute infections or vaccinations. This CDR3 region has 16 residues. Trimming left V 4 bases short and J 0 bases short, with 13 bases between. Germline CDR1 is GTSNPN and CDR2 is SVGIG (reference sequence). The source of the sample is a study of shared clonotypes between healthy human individuals. Samples underwent the assay at deep level. The protocol was immunoSEQ multiplex PCR, while the TCRdb copy is restricted to in-frame clones and leaves out a portion. Altogether some 2,400,000 clones are present, 95% being singletons, with the ten largest covering around 0.13%. General study points: Memory subsets had estimated richness that was generally smaller than that of naive subsets.

Input material: naive CD4+ T cells sorted from blood. The subset denotes: CD45RA+ positively selected. This receptor was identified in a man aged 18 to 29 in good health. The rearrangement joins TRBV30 to TRBJ1-6, with a possible D match to TRBD1 (5 bases). The CDR3 is CAWNRQPSSYNSPLHF. In nucleotides, the CDR3 is TGTGCCTGGAACCGACAGCCGAGCTCCTATAATTCACCCCTCCACTTT. The full variable domain, with the rest looked up from reference TRBV30 and TRBJ1-6, is SQTIHQWPATLVQPVGSPLSLECTVEGTSNPNLYWYRQAAGRGLQLLFYSVGIGQISSEVPQNLSASRPQDRQFILSSKKLLLSDSGFYLCAWNRQPSSYNSPLHFGNGTRLTVT.